Sequencing of this T cell receptor (beta chain) was carried out in a study of blood T cell repertoires in COVID-19. The overall study: Samples representing acute and convalescent COVID-19 were sourced from the United States, Italy and Spain. Sample material is recorded as cDNA or gDNA derived from T cells, B-cell-depleted T cells, or PBMCs.

Original methodology: Amplification from reference gene primers served as the basis for estimated nucleated cell counts. The data were produced by immunoSEQ multiplex PCR, yet TCRdb's version contains in-frame clones alone and is incomplete. The V and J calls and the clone size are those of that table, but D and trimming were determined from the DNA. Of tens of thousands of clones in the sample, about 80% are singletons; the top ten hold roughly 28%. This CDR3 spans 15 amino acids. J lost 9 bases, V lost 4 bases, and 10 bases had no gene match. Germline V CDR1 and CDR2: SGHRS, YFSETQ. Sequencing input: peripheral blood. The sequence was obtained from a man between 65 and 85 years old with acute or convalescent COVID-19. This chain links TRBV5-1 with TRBJ1-1, with 12 bases lining up with TRBD1. DNA for the CDR3: TGCGCCAGCAGCCAAAACTCGGGACAGGGGGCCCAAGCTTTCTTT. This sequence encodes CASSQNSGQGAQAFF.